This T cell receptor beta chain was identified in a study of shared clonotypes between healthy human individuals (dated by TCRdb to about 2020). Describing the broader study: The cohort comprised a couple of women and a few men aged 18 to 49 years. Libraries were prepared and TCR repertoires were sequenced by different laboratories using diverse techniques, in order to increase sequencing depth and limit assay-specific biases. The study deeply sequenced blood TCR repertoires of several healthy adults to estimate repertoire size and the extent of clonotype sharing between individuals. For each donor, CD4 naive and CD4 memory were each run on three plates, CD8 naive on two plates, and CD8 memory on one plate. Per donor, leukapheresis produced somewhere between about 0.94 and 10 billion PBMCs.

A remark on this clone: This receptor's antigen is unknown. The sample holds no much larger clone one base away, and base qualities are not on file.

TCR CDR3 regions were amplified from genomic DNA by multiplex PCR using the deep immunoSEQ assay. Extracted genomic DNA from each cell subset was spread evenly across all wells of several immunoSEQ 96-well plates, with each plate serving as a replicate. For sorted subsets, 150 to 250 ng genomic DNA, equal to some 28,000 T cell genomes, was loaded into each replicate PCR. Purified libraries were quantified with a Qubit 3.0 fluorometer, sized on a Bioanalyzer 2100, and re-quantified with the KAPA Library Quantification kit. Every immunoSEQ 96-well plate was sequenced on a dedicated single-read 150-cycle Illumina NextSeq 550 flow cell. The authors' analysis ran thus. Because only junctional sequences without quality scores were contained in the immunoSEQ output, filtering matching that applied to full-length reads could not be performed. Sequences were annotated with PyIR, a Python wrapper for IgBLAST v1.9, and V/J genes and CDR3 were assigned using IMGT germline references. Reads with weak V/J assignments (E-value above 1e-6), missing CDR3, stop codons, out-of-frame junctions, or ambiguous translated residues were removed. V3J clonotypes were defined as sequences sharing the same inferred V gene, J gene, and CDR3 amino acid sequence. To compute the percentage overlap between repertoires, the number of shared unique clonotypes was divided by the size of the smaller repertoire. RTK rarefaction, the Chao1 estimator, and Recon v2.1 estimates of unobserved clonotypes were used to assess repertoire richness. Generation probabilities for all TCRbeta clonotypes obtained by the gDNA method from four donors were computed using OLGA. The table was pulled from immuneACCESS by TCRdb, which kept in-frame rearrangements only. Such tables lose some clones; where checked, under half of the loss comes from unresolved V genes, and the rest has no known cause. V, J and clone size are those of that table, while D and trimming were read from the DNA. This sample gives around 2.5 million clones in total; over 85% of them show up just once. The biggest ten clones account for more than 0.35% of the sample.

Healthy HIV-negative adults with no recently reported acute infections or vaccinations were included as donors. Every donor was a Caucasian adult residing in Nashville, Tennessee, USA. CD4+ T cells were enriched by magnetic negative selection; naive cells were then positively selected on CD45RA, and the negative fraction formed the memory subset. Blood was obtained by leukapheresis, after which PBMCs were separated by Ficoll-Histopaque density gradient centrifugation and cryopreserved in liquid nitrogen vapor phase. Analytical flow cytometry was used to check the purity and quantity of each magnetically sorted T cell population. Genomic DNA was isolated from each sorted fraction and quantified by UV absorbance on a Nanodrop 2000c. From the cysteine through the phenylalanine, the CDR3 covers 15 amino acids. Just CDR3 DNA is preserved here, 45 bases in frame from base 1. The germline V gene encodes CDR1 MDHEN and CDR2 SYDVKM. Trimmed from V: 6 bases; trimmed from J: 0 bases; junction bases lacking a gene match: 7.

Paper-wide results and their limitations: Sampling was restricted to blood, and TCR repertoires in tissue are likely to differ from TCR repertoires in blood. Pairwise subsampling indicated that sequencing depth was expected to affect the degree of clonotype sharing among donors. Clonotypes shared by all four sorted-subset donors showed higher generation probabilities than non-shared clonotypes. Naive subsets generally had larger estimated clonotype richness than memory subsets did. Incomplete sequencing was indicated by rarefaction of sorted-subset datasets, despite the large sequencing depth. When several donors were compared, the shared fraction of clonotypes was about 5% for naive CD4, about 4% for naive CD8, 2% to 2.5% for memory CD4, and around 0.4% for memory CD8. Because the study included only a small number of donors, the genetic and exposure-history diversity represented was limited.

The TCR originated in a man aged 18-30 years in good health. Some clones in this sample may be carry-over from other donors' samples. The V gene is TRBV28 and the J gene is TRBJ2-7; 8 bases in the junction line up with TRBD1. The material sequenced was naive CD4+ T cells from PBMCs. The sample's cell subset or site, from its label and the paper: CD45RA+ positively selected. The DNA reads TGTGCCAGCAGCGACAGGGGCCCGAGCTCCTACGAGCAGTACTTC. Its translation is CASSDRGPSSYEQYF. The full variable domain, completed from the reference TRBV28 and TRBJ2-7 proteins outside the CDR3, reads DVKVTQSSRYLVKRTGEKVFLECVQDMDHENMFWYRQDPGLGLRLIYFSYDVKMKEKGDIPEGYSVSREKKERFSLILESASTNQTSMYLCASSDRGPSSYEQYFGPGTRLTVT.